A single sample is the source of the 10 T cell receptor beta chains below, sequenced in a study of CD8+ T cells in alopecia areata. Reverse transcribed after extraction, RNA yielded cDNA as the sequencing template. TCRdb's table, derived via immunoSEQ multiplex PCR, lists solely in-frame clones and lacks some. Of roughly 190,000 clones in the sample, 50% to 60% were seen once. The treatment here: oral pan-JAK inhibitor, 5-10 mg twice daily. Sequencing used CD4+ T cells sorted from blood, obtained at week 4, from a patient treated with tofacitinib. The source is a human donor with alopecia areata.

The V and J genes are TRBV28 and TRBJ1-2; TRBD1 matches 9 bases. Germline CDR1 and CDR2: MDHEN and SYDVKM. Losses at the gene ends were 6 bases for V and 1 base for J; bases not matched to a gene: 6. The CDR3 contains 15 residues. The CDR3 spells CASSPQGAVNYGYTF. CDR3 nucleotide sequence: TGTGCCAGCAGCCCACAGGGGGCCGTTAACTATGGCTACACCTTC.

This chain links TRBV7-2 with TRBJ1-5; TRBD1 agrees at 10 bases. J lost 5 bases, V lost 1 base, and 2 bases had no gene match. The CDR3 runs 15 residues. Germline CDR1 is SGHTA and CDR2 is FQGNSA. CDR3 nucleotide sequence: TGTGCCAGCAGCTTAGGGGACAGGGGTGATCAGCCCCAGCATTTT. Encoded protein: CASSLGDRGDQPQHF.

This clone was counted a single time. The J gene is TRBJ1-3, the V gene TRBV20-1; D unresolved. This CDR3 is built from 11 residues. V lost 5 bases to trimming and J lost 13 bases, with 15 bases between them. CDR1 is DFQATT, CDR2 SNEGSKA, per germline (reference sequence). The DNA for the CDR3 is TGCAGTGCTTCCGTCGGGCCCGCGATATATTTT. Its protein product is CSASVGPAIYF.

The rearrangement uses TRBV5-6 and TRBJ2-5, with 11 bases lining up with TRBD2. The J call may be in error: the DNA end matches TRBJ2-7 better. Germline CDR1 and CDR2: SGHDT and YYEEEE. This CDR3 region has 15 residues. The CDR3 spells CASSTGTSGNYEQYF. The DNA for the CDR3 is TGTGCCAGCAGCACGGGGACTAGCGGCAATTACGAGCAGTACTTC.

About this clone: A single base is all that separates this from a far larger clone, so a read error is likely. The V gene is TRBV5-4, the J gene TRBJ1-1; D may be TRBD1 (5 bases). This CDR3 is 15 amino acids long. Germline CDR1 SGHNT, CDR2 YYREEE (reference sequence). Trimming removed 1 base from V and 2 bases from J, with 12 bases in between. CDR3 DNA sequence: TGTGCCAGCAGCTTGACCCAGGGTTATAACACTGAAGCTTTCTTT. The encoded protein is CASSLTQGYNTEAFF.

The chain carries TRBV30 and TRBJ2-7, with no clear D. Trimming took 1 base from V and 0 from J, leaving 4 bases between them. Germline V gives CDR1 GTSNPN, CDR2 SVGIG (reference sequence). The CDR3 covers 12 residues. The CDR3 loop is CAWSGTSYEQYF. DNA for the CDR3: TGTGCCTGGAGTGGGACCTCCTACGAGCAGTACTTC.

This chain links TRBV5-6 with TRBJ2-6; maybe TRBD1 (5 bases). CDR3 length: 14 amino acids. Between the trimmed V and J ends, which lost 5 bases and 0 bases, there was a span of 6 bases. Germline CDR1 reads SGHDT; CDR2 reads YYEEEE. The CDR3 DNA is TGTGCCAGCAGTAGGGGCTCTGGGGCCAACGTCCTGACTTTC. Its protein product is CASSRGSGANVLTF.

This clone has a handful of counts. V is TRBV9 and J is TRBJ1-6; D is ambiguous. The CDR3 length is 13 residues. CDR1 is SGDLS and CDR2 is YYNGEE in the germline V gene. V was cut by 3 bases and J by 6 bases, with 7 bases left in between. The chain's CDR3 is CASSASANSPLHF. The CDR3 bases are TGTGCCAGCAGCGCCTCCGCTAATTCACCCCTCCACTTT. Based on the CDR3 plus reference TRBV9 and TRBJ1-6, the full variable domain is DSGVTQTPKHLITATGQRVTLRCSPRSGDLSVYWYQQSLDQGLQFLIQYYNGEERAKGNILERFSAQQFPDLHSELNLSSLELGDSALYFCASSASANSPLHFGNGTRLTVT.

The CDR3 here is CSVGTQYEQYF. The CDR3 DNA reads as TGCAGCGTTGGTACACAGTACGAGCAGTACTTC. The genes are TRBV29-1 and TRBJ2-7; D is ambiguous. Germline values: CDR1 SQVTM, CDR2 ANQGSEA. The V end lost 4 bases, the J end lost 4 bases, and 8 bases lay between the germline ends. There are 11 residues in the CDR3.

This clone occurred a few times. The rearrangement joins TRBV13 to TRBJ2-5; unclear D gene. The V and J ends lost 4 bases and 2 bases respectively, with 8 bases between them. The germline CDR1 and CDR2 sequences are PRHDT and FYEKMQ (reference sequence). The CDR3 runs 13 residues. CDR3 sequence: CASSWWGQETQYF. The CDR3 region has the DNA TGTGCCAGCAGCTGGTGGGGACAAGAGACCCAGTACTTC.